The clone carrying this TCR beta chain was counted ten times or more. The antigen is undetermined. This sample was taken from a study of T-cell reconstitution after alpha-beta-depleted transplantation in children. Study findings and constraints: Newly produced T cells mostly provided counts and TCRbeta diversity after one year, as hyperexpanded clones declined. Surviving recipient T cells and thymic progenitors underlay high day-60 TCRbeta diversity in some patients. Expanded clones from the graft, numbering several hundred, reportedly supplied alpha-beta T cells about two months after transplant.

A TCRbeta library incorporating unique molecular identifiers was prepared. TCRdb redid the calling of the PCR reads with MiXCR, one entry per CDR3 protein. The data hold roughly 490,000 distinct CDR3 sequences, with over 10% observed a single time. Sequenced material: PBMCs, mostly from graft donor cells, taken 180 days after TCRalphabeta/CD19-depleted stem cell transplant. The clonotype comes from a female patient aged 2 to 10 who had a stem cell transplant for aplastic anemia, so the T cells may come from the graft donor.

CDR3 amino acids: CSAVLAGGADTQYF. CDR3 sequence (DNA): TGCAGTGCCGTTTTAGCGGGGGGGGCAGATACGCAGTATTTT. The gene calls are TRBV20-1 and TRBJ2-3, with 11 bases fitting TRBD2. Germline-derived CDR1 and CDR2 are DFQATT and SNEGSKA (reference sequence). The CDR3 is 14 amino acids. V dropped 6 bases and J dropped 4; count of bases not matched to a gene: 6.